The 3 T cell receptor beta chains in this list originate from one sample, sequenced in a study of siplizumab effects on memory and regulatory T cells. TCRdb's table, derived via immunoSEQ multiplex PCR, lists solely in-frame clones and lacks some. This sample has around 87,000 clones, with 80% to 90% found just once. The material sequenced was CD4+ T cells sorted from blood. The receptors come from a human donor in good health.

This clone was recorded a few times. The chain links TRBV14 to TRBJ1-2, with 8 bases identical to TRBD1. CDR1 is SGHDN and CDR2 is FVKESK in the germline V gene. Trimming took 4 bases from V and 0 from J; bases not matched to a gene: 7. The CDR3 is 16 residues long. The DNA for the CDR3 is TGTGCCAGCAGCCCCCCGGGACAGGCAGCTAACTATGGCTACACCTTC. Its protein is CASSPPGQAANYGYTF.

V gene TRBV7-8 combines with J gene TRBJ1-2; D gene ambiguous. This CDR3 has 14 residues. V lost 5 bases to trimming and J lost 4 bases, with 14 bases between them. CDR1 is SGHVS and CDR2 is FQNEAQ in the germline V gene. DNA for the CDR3: TGTGCCAGCAGCCCCGGGGAGGGCGTCTATGGCTACACCTTC. Protein product: CASSPGEGVYGYTF.

This clone is a singleton in its sample. The chain uses TRBV7-8 and TRBJ1-3; D unclear. The ends were cut back, 2 bases at V and 2 bases at J, with 4 bases in the middle. CDR1 is SGHVS, CDR2 FQNEAQ, per germline. The length of the CDR3 is 13 residues. CDR3 nucleotides: TGTGCCAGCAGCTTAACCCCTGGAAACACCATATATTTT. Its translation is CASSLTPGNTIYF.